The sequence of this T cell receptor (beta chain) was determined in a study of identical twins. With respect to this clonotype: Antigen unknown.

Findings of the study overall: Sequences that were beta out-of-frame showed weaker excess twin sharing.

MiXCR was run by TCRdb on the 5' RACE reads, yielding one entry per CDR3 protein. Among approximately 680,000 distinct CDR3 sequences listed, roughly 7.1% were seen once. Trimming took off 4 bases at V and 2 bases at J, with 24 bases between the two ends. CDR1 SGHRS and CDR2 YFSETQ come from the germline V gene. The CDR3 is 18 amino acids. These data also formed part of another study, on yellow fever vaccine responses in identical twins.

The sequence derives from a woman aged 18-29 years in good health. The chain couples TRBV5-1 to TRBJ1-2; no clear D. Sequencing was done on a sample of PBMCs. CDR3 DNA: TGCGCCAGCAGCCCCGGGTCCCTCATCGCCGGGAAAAACTATGGCTACACCTTC. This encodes CASSPGSLIAGKNYGYTF.